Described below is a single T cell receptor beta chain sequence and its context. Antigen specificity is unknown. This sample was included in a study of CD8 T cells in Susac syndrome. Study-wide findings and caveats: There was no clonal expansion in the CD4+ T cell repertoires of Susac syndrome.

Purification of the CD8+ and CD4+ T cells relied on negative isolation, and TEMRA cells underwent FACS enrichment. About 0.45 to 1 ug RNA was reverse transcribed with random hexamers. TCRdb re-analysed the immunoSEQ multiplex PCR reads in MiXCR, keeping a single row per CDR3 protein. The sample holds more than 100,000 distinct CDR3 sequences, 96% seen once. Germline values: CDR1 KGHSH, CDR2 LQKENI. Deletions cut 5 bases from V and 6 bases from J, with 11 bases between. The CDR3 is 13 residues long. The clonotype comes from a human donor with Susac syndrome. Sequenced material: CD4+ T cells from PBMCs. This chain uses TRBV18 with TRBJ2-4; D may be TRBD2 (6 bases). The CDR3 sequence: CASSGTSANIQYF. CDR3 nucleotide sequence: TGTGCCAGCTCAGGGACTTCAGCAAACATTCAGTACTTC. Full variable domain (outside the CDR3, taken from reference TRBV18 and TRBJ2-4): NAGVMQNPRHLVRRRGQEARLRCSPMKGHSHVYWYRQLPEEGLKFMVYLQKENIIDESGMPKERFSAEFPKEGPSILRIQQVVRGDSAAYFCASSGTSANIQYFGAGTRLSVL.